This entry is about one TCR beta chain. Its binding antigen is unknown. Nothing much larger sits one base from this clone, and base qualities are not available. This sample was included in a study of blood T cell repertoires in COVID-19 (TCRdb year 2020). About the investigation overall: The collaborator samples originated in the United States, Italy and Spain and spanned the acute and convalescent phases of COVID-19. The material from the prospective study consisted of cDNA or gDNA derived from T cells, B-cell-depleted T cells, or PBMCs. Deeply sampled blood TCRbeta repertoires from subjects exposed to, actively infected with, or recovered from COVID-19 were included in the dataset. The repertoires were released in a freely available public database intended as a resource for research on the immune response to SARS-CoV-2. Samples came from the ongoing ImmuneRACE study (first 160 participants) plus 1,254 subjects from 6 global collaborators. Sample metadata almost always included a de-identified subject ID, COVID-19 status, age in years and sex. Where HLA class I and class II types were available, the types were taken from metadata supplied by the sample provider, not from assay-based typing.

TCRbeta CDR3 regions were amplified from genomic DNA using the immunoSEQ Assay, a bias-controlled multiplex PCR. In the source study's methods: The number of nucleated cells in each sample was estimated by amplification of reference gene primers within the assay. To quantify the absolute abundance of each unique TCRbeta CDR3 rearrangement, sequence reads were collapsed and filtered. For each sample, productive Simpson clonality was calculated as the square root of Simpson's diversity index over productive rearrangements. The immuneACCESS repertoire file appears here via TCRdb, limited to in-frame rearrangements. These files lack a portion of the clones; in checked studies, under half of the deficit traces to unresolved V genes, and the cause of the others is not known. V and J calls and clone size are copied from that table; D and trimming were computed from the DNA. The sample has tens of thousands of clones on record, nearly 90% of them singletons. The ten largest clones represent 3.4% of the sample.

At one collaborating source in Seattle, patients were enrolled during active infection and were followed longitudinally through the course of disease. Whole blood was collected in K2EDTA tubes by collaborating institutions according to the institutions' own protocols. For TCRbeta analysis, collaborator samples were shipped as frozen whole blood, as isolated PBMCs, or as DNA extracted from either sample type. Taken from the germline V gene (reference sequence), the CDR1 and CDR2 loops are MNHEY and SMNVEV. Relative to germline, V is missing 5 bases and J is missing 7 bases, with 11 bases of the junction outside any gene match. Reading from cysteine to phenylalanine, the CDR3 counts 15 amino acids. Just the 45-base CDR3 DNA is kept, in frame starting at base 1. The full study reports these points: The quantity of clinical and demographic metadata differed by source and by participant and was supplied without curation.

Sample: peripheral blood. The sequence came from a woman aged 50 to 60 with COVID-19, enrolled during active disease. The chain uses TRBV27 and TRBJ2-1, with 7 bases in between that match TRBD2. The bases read TGTGCCAGCAGTCCCGCCCCCGGGAGGACAAATGAGCAGTTCTTC. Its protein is CASSPAPGRTNEQFF.